Below, 18 T cell receptor beta chains from the same sample are listed, as sequenced in a study of blood T cells in healthy people across ages. A second roughly 6 to 12 cycle PCR used barcoded and J-beta primers. TCRdb processed the 5' RACE reads anew with MiXCR; each CDR3 protein has one entry. The sample records 2 million or so distinct CDR3 sequences, roughly 49% being singletons. The sequencing input was blood. These receptors all stem from a woman in her thirties or forties in good health.

This rearrangement joins TRBV28 to TRBJ2-4, with 11 bases aligning to TRBD2. CDR1 MDHEN and CDR2 SYDVKM come from the germline V gene. This CDR3 comprises 16 residues. Trimming at V came to 5 bases and at J to 6 bases, leaving 9 bases not matched to a gene. The CDR3 protein is CASSQTTSGAVNIQYF. The DNA of the CDR3 is TGTGCCAGCAGTCAGACGACTAGCGGGGCAGTAAACATTCAGTACTTC.

V and J are TRBV4-1 and TRBJ1-5; 8 nucleotides agree with TRBD1. The CDR3 consists of 15 residues. The V and J ends lost 0 bases and 4 bases, in that order; junction bases with no gene match: 2. In germline, CDR1 is MGHRA, CDR2 YSYEKL. CDR3 bases: TGCGCCAGCAGCCAAGAGGACAGGGATAATCAGCCCCAGCATTTT. Protein product: CASSQEDRDNQPQHF.

This rearrangement joins TRBV3-1 to TRBJ2-7, with D perhaps TRBD2 (6 bases). From germline, CDR1 is LGHDT and CDR2 YNNKEL (reference sequence). V was pared by 4 bases and J by 4 bases, with 14 bases between. The CDR3 extends over 14 amino acids. The CDR3 bases are TGTGCCAGCAGCCGGACTACCGTCGGATACGAGCAGTACTTC. As protein: CASSRTTVGYEQYF.

The chain couples TRBV10-3 to TRBJ2-5; D might be TRBD1 (6 bases). Germline loops: CDR1 ENHRY, CDR2 SYGVKD. The CDR3 is 16 amino acids. Trimming removed 10 bases at V and 5 bases at J, with 26 bases between. CDR3 protein: CATNRTRDTRQETQYF. Here the CDR3 DNA reads TGTGCCACGAACCGAACACGGGACACGAGGCAGGAGACCCAGTACTTC.

This clonotype was seen a few times. The chain combines TRBV6-1 with TRBJ2-5; D possibly corresponds to TRBD2 (6 bases). Germline-derived CDR1 and CDR2 are MNHNS and SASEGT. V lost 7 bases to trimming and J lost 3 bases, with 18 bases between them. The CDR3 contains 15 residues. This CDR3 reads CASMQPGLQKETQYF. CDR3 sequence (DNA): TGTGCCAGCATGCAGCCGGGACTCCAGAAAGAGACCCAGTACTTC.

This clonotype was recorded a few times. This chain links TRBV29-1 with TRBJ2-7; a weak D match, TRBD2 (5 bases). Trimming pared 0 bases from V and 5 bases from J, leaving 14 bases between. The CDR3 loop spans 14 amino acids. Germline loops: CDR1 SQVTM, CDR2 ANQGSEA. CDR3 amino acids: CSVEESGNFDEQYF. The DNA for the CDR3 is TGCAGCGTTGAAGAGTCCGGGAACTTCGACGAGCAGTACTTC.

This clonotype was seen only a few times. The V and J genes are TRBV4-2 and TRBJ2-5, with TRBD2 identical over 12 bases. Trimming took 3 bases from V and 2 from J; bases not matched to a gene: 7. The CDR3 length is 17 residues. CDR1 LGHNA and CDR2 YNFKEQ come from the germline V gene. CDR3 protein: CASSQGPTSGGQETQYF. The DNA of the CDR3 is TGTGCCAGCAGCCAGGGTCCGACTAGCGGGGGTCAAGAGACCCAGTACTTC.

Turning to this clonotype: Sequence at one end of the junction differs from germline and may be a read error. The chain employs TRBV6-1 and TRBJ1-5; TRBD1 agrees at 9 bases. Germline CDR1 MNHNS, CDR2 SASEGT. CDR3 length equals 15 residues. The CDR3 loop reads CASSPDRGAHQPQHF. In DNA form, the CDR3 reads TGTGCCAGCAGTCCCGACAGGGGGGCACATCAGCCACAGCATTTT.

A few counts support this clonotype. The chain employs TRBV7-6 and TRBJ2-1; D unclear. V lost 5 bases and J lost 3, with 11 bases in between. Germline V gene data show CDR1 as SGHVS and CDR2 as FNYEAQ. The CDR3 sequence is 14 residues long. The CDR3 DNA follows: TGTGCCAGCAGCGTAGTCAAGGGCTACAATGAGCAGTTCTTC. This codes for CASSVVKGYNEQFF.

A few counts support this clonotype. This chain uses TRBV10-3 with TRBJ2-1, with 8 positions matching TRBD1. Per the germline V gene, CDR1 is ENHRY and CDR2 is SYGVKD. V shed 2 bases, J shed 4 bases, and the junction held 10 bases outside the gene matches. This CDR3 comprises 17 residues. For the CDR3, the DNA is TGTGCCATCAGTGAGCATCTCGGGACAGGCGGGTACAATGAGCAGTTCTTC. Protein sequence: CAISEHLGTGGYNEQFF.

The chain carries TRBV10-3 and TRBJ2-3; weak D call: TRBD2 (5 bases). CDR1 is ENHRY and CDR2 is SYGVKD in the germline V gene. The CDR3 totals 13 residues. The chain's CDR3 is CTTTKDFSSAQYF. The CDR3 region has the DNA TGTACCACAACCAAGGACTTTTCCTCAGCGCAGTATTTT.

This clonotype was observed once. The rearrangement uses TRBV20-1 and TRBJ1-5; D possibly corresponds to TRBD1 (6 bases). The germline V and J ends were trimmed by 6 bases and 6 bases, with 15 bases remaining between them. The CDR3 extends over 13 amino acids. The germline V gene encodes CDR1 DFQATT and CDR2 SNEGSKA (reference sequence). CDR3 sequence reads: CSAPPGAGQPQHF. Here the CDR3 DNA reads TGCAGTGCACCCCCGGGGGCCGGTCAGCCCCAGCATTTT.

This clonotype was observed a handful of times. V gene TRBV14 combines with J gene TRBJ1-2; D call uncertain. V was trimmed by 4 bases and J by 4 bases, leaving 10 bases between them. The CDR3 sequence is 13 residues long. CDR1 and CDR2 (germline): SGHDN, FVKESK. CDR3 coding DNA: TGTGCCAGCAGCCCCCGAAAGAGCTATGGCTACACCTTC. It translates to CASSPRKSYGYTF.

The genes are TRBV20-1 and TRBJ2-7; D is undetermined. CDR1 and CDR2 from the germline V gene are DFQATT and SNEGSKA (reference sequence). V dropped 1 base and J dropped 0 bases, with 13 bases sitting between them. The CDR3 runs 15 residues. The CDR3 loop reads CSARARTVASYEQYF. CDR3 sequence (DNA): TGCAGTGCTAGAGCGAGGACGGTAGCCTCCTACGAGCAGTACTTC.

This chain uses TRBV6-5 with TRBJ2-5; no clear D. Germline assignment: CDR1 MNHEY and CDR2 SVGAGI. The CDR3 runs 14 residues. V was cut by 8 bases and J by 2 bases, with 15 bases left in between. The CDR3 bases are TGTGCCAGCGGACGACACGCTAAGCAAGAGACCCAGTACTTC. This sequence encodes CASGRHAKQETQYF.

The chain has TRBV10-1 and TRBJ2-7; D might be TRBD1 (5 bases). TRBJ2-5 explains the end of the DNA better; the J call may be wrong. This CDR3 contains 14 residues. CDR1 and CDR2 (germline): WNHNN, SYGVQD (reference sequence). In nucleotides, the CDR3 is TGCGCCAGCAGTGATATAGGGGTCGGAAAGACCCAGTACTTC. This gives the protein CASSDIGVGKTQYF.

This clonotype occurred a few times. The chain is built from TRBV6-5 and TRBJ2-1, with a weak D call TRBD2 (6 bases). The V and J ends lost 5 bases and 2 bases respectively, with 16 bases between them. Germline V gene sequence: CDR1 MNHEY, CDR2 SVGAGI. The CDR3 sequence is 16 residues long. The CDR3, as DNA: TGTGCCAGCAGTCCTGGTATGTCGGGGGCCTACAATGAGCAGTTCTTC. Protein sequence: CASSPGMSGAYNEQFF.

The V gene is TRBV7-2, the J gene TRBJ1-5, with 7 nucleotides matching TRBD1. CDR3 size: 14 residues. V dropped 5 bases and J dropped 6; count of bases not matched to a gene: 7. Per germline, CDR1 SGHTA and CDR2 FQGNSA. The CDR3 is CASSQGRGPQPQHF. The CDR3 region has the DNA TGTGCCAGCAGCCAGGGGAGGGGGCCTCAGCCCCAGCATTTT.